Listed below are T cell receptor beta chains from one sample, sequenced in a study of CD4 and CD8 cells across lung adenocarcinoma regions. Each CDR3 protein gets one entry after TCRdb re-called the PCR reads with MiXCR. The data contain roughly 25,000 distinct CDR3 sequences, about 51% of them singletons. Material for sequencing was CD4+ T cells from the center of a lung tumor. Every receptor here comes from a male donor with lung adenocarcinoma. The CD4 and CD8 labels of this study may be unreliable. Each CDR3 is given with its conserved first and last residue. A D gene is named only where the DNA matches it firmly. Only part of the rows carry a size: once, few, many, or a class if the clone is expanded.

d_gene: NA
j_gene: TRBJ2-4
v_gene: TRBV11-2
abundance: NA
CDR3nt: TGTGCCAGCAGCTTGGGGCTAGCAGAAAACAATGAGCAGTACTTC
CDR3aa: CASSLGLAENNEQYF

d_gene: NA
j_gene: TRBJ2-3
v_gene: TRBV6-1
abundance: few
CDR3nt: TGTGCCAGCAGTGGTCGGAGGGCCGAGACCCAGTATTTT
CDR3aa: CASSGRRAETQYF

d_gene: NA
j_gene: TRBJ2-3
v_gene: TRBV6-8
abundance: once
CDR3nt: TGTGCCAGCAGTTACTCGCGTTGGTCTTACGTAAACACCGGGGCGCAGTATTTT
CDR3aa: CASSYSRWSYVNTGAQYF

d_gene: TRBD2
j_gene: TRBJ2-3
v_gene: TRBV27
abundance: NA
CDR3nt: TGTGCCAGCATAGCGGGGGCGGTGGGCACCGGTGCGCAGTATTTT
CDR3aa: CASIAGAVGTGAQYF

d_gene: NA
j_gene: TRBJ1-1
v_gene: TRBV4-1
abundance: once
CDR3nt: TGCGCCAGCAGCCGATATTCGGTGAGTGAAGCTTTCTTT
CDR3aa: CASSRYSVSEAFF

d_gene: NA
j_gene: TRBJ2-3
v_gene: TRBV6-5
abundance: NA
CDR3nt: TGTGCCAGCAGTCACAGGGAAGGGGCCAAAGACACGCAGTATTTT
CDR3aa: CASSHREGAKDTQYF

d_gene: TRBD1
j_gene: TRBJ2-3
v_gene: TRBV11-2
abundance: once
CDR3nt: TGTGCCAGCAGGGGCCTCAGGGGGAGAATCACAGATACGCAGTACTTT
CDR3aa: CASRGLRGRITDTQYF

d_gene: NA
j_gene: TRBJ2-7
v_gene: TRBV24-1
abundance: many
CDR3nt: TGTGCCACCAGTGATCCTGAGGGGAGAGGGGTGGACGAGCAGTACTTC
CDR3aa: CATSDPEGRGVDEQYF

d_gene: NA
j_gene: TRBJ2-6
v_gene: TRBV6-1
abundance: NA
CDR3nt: TGTGCCAGCAACATTGGGACTGGGGAAGAGACGCAGTATTTC
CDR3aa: CASNIGTGEETQYF

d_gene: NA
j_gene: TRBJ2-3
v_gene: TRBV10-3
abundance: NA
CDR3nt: TGTGCCGGGGGGAAAGGGGGCCTAGAGACAGAGACCCAGTATTTC
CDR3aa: CAGGKGGLETETQYF

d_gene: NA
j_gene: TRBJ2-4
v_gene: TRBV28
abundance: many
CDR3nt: TGTGCCAGCCACTCGGGCAGGGACATTCAGTACTTC
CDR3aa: CASHSGRDIQYF

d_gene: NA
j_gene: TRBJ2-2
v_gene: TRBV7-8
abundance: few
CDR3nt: TGTGCCAGCAGCTTCCTGGCGGGAACCGGGGAGCTGTTTTTT
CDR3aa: CASSFLAGTGELFF

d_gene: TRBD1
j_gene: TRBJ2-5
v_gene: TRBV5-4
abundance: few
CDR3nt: TGTGCCAGCAGCCAACAGGGGTCCAGCGAGACCCAGTACTTC
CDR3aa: CASSQQGSSETQYF

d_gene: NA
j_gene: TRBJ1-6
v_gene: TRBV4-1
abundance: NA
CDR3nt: TGCGCCAGCAGCCCGAGCGACTTGAGCTCCTATAATTCACCCCTCCACTTT
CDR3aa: CASSPSDLSSYNSPLHF

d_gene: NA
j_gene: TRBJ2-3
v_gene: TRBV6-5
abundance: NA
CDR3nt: TGTGCCAGCAGTTACTCTGAGGCGGCCGGGGCGCAGTATTTT
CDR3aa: CASSYSEAAGAQYF

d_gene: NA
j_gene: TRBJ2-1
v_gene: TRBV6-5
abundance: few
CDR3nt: TGTGCCAGCAGTTACCGGCGGCAGCTAGCTAACTACGAGCAGTTCTTC
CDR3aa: CASSYRRQLANYEQFF

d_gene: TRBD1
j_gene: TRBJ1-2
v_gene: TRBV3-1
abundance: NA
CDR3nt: TGTGCCAGCAGCCACCGCGCTCCGGGACAGGGGGCGTCCGGCTACACCTTC
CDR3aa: CASSHRAPGQGASGYTF

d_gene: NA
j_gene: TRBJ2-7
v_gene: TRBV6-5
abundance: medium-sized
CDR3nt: TGTGCCAGCAGTTATGGGCAAACCTACGAGCAGTACTTC
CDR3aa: CASSYGQTYEQYF

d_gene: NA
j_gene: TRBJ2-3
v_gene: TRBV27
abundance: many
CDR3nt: TGTGCCAGCAGCCCCCTGGGACACGCGGCTAGCACAGATACGCAGTATTTT
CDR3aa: CASSPLGHAASTDTQYF

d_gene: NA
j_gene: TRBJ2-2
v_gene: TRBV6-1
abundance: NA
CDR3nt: TGTGCCCGCGGCCTCCAGTCCGGGAGCACAGATACGCTGTTTTTT
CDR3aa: CARGLQSGSTDTLFF

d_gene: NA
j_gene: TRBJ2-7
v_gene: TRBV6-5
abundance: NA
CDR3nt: TGTGCCAGCAGTTCCCTCAGCCTCGGTCCAAGCTTCTCCAATGAGCAGTACTTC
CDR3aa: CASSSLSLGPSFSNEQYF

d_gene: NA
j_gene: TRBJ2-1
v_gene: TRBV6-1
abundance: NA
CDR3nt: TGTGCCAGCAGGGATGGGACCAGCGATAAGCAGTTCTTC
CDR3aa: CASRDGTSDKQFF

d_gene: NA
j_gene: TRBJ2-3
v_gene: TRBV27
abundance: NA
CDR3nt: TGTGCCGGGGGCCGAGGGTCAGATACGCAGTATTTC
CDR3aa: CAGGRGSDTQYF

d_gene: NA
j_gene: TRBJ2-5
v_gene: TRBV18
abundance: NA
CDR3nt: TGTGCCAGCTCACCCCCCCCGGGAGAAGAGACCCAGTACTTC
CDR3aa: CASSPPPGEETQYF

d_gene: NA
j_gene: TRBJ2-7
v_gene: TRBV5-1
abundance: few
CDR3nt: TGCGCCAGCAGCTTAGGAGGGCTCGAGCAGTACTTC
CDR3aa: CASSLGGLEQYF

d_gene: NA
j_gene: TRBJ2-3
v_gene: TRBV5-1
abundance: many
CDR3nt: TGCGCCAGCAGCCAACCAGAAGACACAGATACGCAGTATTTT
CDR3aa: CASSQPEDTDTQYF

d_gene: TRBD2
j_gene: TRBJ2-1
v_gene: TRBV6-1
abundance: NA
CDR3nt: TGTGCCAGCACAAGCTCGCTAGCGGGAGACAATGAGCAGTTCTTC
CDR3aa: CASTSSLAGDNEQFF

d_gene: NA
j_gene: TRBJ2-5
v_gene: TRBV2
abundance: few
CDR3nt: TGTGCCAGCAGTGGGACAAACCAAGAGACCCAGTACTTC
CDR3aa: CASSGTNQETQYF

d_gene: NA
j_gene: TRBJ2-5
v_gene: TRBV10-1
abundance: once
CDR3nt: TGCGCCAGCAGGGGGCCTGGCACAGATACGCAGTATTTC
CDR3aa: CASRGPGTDTQYF

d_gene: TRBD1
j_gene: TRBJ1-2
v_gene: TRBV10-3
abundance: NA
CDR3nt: TGTGCCATCAGTAATCCGGGACAGGGGGACTATGGCTACACCTTC
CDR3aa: CAISNPGQGDYGYTF

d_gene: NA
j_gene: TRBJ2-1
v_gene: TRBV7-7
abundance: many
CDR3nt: TGTGCTAGCAGCTTAGAGCTACGACCACCCTACAATGAGCAGTTCTTC
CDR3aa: CASSLELRPPYNEQFF

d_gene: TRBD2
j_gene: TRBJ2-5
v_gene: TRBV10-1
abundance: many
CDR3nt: TGCGCCAGCACCGGGACTAGCGGGAGAGAGACCCAGTACTTC
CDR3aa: CASTGTSGRETQYF

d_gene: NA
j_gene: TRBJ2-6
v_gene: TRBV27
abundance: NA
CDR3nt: TGTGCCAGCAGTTTAAGTCGGGGGGCTGGGGCCTACGTGCAGTATTTC
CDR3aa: CASSLSRGAGAYVQYF

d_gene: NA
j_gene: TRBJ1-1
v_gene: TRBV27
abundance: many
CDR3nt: TGTGCCAGCGCCTCGCCAGGGCGACCTGAAGCTTTCTTT
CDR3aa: CASASPGRPEAFF

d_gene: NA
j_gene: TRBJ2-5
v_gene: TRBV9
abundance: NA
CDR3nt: TGTGCCAGCAGTTTTAGGCGGGATGAGCAGTACTTC
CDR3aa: CASSFRRDEQYF

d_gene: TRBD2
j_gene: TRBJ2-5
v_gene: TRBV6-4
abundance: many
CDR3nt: TGTGCCAGCAGTCCCCTTGATAGCGGGAGTGGCCAAGAGACCCAGTACTTC
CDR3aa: CASSPLDSGSGQETQYF

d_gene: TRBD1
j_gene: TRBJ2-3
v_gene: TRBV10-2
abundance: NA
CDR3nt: TGCGCCAGGGGCCCCCAGGTTGTGGGGACAGATGCGCAGTTTTTT
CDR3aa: CARGPQVVGTDAQFF

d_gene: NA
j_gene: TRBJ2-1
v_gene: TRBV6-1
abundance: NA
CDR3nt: TGTGCCAGCAGGCCCGACTCGAGCACCAACAATGAGCAGTTTTTT
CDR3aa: CASRPDSSTNNEQFF

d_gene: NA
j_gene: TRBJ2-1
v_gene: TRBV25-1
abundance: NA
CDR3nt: TGTGCCAGCAGCGAGGGGACGCTTGAGCAGTTCTTC
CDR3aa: CASSEGTLEQFF

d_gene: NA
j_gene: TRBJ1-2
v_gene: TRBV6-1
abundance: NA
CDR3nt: TGTGCCAGCGAGGGCAGGCAAAGGCAAGGCTACACCTTC
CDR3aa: CASEGRQRQGYTF

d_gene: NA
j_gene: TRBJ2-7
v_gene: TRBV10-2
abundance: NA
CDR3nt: TGCGCCAGCAGTGACCTAGTCTACGAGCAGTACTTC
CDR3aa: CASSDLVYEQYF

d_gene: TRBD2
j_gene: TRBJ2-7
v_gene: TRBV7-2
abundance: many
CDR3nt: TGTGCCAGCAGCTTAGTGGGACTAGCGCTATCTACCTACGAGCAGTACTTC
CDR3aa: CASSLVGLALSTYEQYF

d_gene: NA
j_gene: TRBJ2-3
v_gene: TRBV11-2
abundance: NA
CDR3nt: TGTGCCAGCAGCCACGAGGGGGGGAGAGCCAAAAACATTCAGTATTTT
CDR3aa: CASSHEGGRAKNIQYF

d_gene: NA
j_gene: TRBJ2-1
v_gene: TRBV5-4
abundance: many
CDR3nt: TGTGCCTGCTCGGTCGAGCGGTCCGATGAGCAGTTCTTC
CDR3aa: CACSVERSDEQFF

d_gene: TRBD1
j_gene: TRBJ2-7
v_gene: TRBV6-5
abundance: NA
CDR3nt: TGTGCCAGCAGTTACGGGACAGGGGGCTACGAGCAGTACTTC
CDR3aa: CASSYGTGGYEQYF

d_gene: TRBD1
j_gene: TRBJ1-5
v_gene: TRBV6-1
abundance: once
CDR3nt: TGTGCCAGCAGCCGAAACAGGGGGCCAAGTTATAGCAATCAGCCCCTGCACTTT
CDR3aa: CASSRNRGPSYSNQPLHF